This TCR beta chain was sequenced for a study of cytomegalovirus exposure and HLA in healthy donors. Study-wide results and limits: Among TCR beta chains, those listed as cytomegalovirus-associated numbered about 150.

Clones were read by immunoSEQ multiplex PCR, and TCRdb kept only the in-frame ones, dropping some. This table has roughly 130,000 clones, roughly 91% appearing once. V lost 5 bases to trimming and J lost 4 bases, with 5 bases between them. CDR3 length: 11 residues. Looked up from germline, CDR1 is SEHNR and CDR2 is FQNEAQ (reference sequence). The donors were members of the validation cohort, which comprised around 110 subjects and was separate from the first cohort of 666 subjects. A remark on this clone: The antigen is unknown.

The receptor's source is a man aged 25 to 40 in good health and CMV-seronegative. Sequences were obtained from PBMCs. The V call is TRBV7-9, the J call TRBJ1-1; D is unclear. The CDR3 sequence: CASSGSTEAFF. In nucleotides, the CDR3 is TGTGCCAGCAGCGGTAGCACTGAAGCTTTCTTT. The full variable domain, with the rest looked up from reference TRBV7-9 and TRBJ1-1, is DTGVSQNPRHKITKRGQNVTFRCDPISEHNRLYWYRQTLGQGPEFLTYFQNEAQLEKSRLLSDRFSAERPKGSFSTLEIQRTEQGDSAMYLCASSGSTEAFFGQGTRLTVV.